The source of this TCR beta chain is a study of blood T cell repertoires in COVID-19. Overall study context: Acute and convalescent COVID-19 samples came from the United States, Italy and Spain. The cDNA or gDNA used as material had been derived from T cells, B-cell-depleted T cells, or PBMCs.

As originally analysed: For nucleated cells, counts were estimated from reference gene primer amplification. Assay: immunoSEQ multiplex PCR; the TCRdb copy retains only in-frame clones and omits some. That table gives V, J and clone size, and the DNA gave D and trimming. Of roughly 130,000 clones listed, 80% to 85% were seen once; the top ten hold about an eighth. This CDR3 comprises 15 residues. Germline V CDR1 and CDR2: MNHNS, SASEGT. Trimming took off 2 bases at V and 2 bases at J, with 13 bases between the two ends. The sequenced sample consisted of peripheral blood. The chain uses TRBV6-1 and TRBJ2-7; D remains ambiguous. This receptor was obtained from a woman in her thirties who had recovered from COVID-19. The CDR3 bases are TGTGCCAGCAGTGAAATGGCCCGCCTGACCTACGAGCAGTACTTC. It codes for CASSEMARLTYEQYF.